One and the same sample provided the 5 T cell receptor beta chains below, sequenced in a study of CD8 T cells in ankylosing spondylitis. TCRdb used MiXCR to reprocess the 5' RACE reads, holding one entry per CDR3 protein. Of some 90,000 distinct CDR3 sequences in the sample, around 25% were seen once. The sample was blood, either unsorted or a sorted T cell fraction (not recorded which). The receptors here all came from a male donor with ankylosing spondylitis or in good health (not recorded which).

The rearrangement joins TRBV5-1 to TRBJ2-1; 14 nucleotides align to TRBD2. Germline values: CDR1 SGHRS, CDR2 YFSETQ. This CDR3 has 15 residues. V was clipped by 2 bases and J by 8 bases; unmatched bases: 3. The CDR3 DNA reads TGCGCCAGCAGCTTTGGGACTAGCGGGAGCTATGAGCAGTTCTTC. Amino acids: CASSFGTSGSYEQFF.

This chain joins TRBV5-1 and TRBJ2-7; 7 nucleotides line up with TRBD1. The CDR3 consists of 16 residues. J gave up 4 bases and V 4 bases, and 14 bases lay outside the gene matches. From germline, CDR1 is SGHRS and CDR2 YFSETQ. CDR3: CASSQDPGTVDYEQYF. For the CDR3, the DNA is TGCGCCAGCAGCCAAGACCCCGGGACAGTCGATTACGAGCAGTACTTC.

The rearrangement uses TRBV20-1 and TRBJ2-7, with D perhaps matching TRBD1 or TRBD2 (5 bases each). The CDR3 sequence is 12 residues long. V shed 7 bases and J shed 0 bases, with 10 bases lying between them. Germline CDR1 is DFQATT and CDR2 is SNEGSKA (reference sequence). CDR3 sequence: CSVKGSSYEQYV. In DNA form, the CDR3 reads TGCAGTGTGAAGGGGAGCTCCTACGAGCAGTACGTC.

The rearrangement uses TRBV12-3 or TRBV12-4 and TRBJ1-4, with D possibly matching TRBD1 (5 bases). V dropped 4 bases and J dropped 4 bases, with 10 bases sitting between them. This CDR3 has 14 amino acids. CDR3 sequence: CASSSTDINEKLFF. For the CDR3, the DNA is TGTGCCAGCAGTTCGACAGACATTAATGAAAAACTGTTTTTT.

This clonotype was seen repeatedly, ten times or more. This CDR3 reads CAISESNVVRDYGYTF. CDR3 sequence (DNA): TGTGCCATCAGTGAGTCGAATGTTGTCAGAGACTATGGCTACACCTTC. The rearrangement uses TRBV10-3 and TRBJ1-2, with D unclear. This CDR3 is built from 16 residues. Germline CDR1 and CDR2: ENHRY and SYGVKD. The V end lost 0 bases, the J end lost 3 bases, and 14 bases lay between the germline ends.